Below, 9 T cell receptor beta chains from the same sample are listed, as sequenced in a study of T-cell memory formation after mild COVID-19. MiXCR, applied by TCRdb to the 5' RACE reads, yields one record per CDR3 protein. The sample contains roughly 380,000 distinct CDR3 sequences, 25% to 30% of which appear only once. The source material was PBMCs or a T cell subset sorted from them (not recorded which). These receptors were taken from an adult woman who had mild COVID-19 (a few samples of this study predate the infection). Cell type and time point are not known.

The rearrangement uses TRBV12-3 or TRBV12-4 and TRBJ1-1; D perhaps matches TRBD1 (6 bases). Trimming left V 3 bases short and J 7 bases short, with 15 bases between. CDR3 length: 14 amino acids. The CDR3 region has the DNA TGTGCCAGCAGTTTGAATCCGAACAGGGTTGAAGCTTTCTTT. Its protein product is CASSLNPNRVEAFF.

This clonotype was counted between two and nine times. The chain joins TRBV7-6 to TRBJ1-2; 8 positions agree with TRBD1. The CDR3 runs 14 residues. Germline V CDR1 and CDR2: SGHVS, FNYEAQ. J was trimmed by 3 bases and V by 1 base; bases with no gene match: 1. This CDR3 is CASSLEQGDYGYTF. CDR3 sequence (DNA): TGTGCCAGCAGCTTAGAACAGGGGGACTATGGCTACACCTTC.

This sequence joins TRBV11-3 and TRBJ2-2; D perhaps matches TRBD1 (6 bases). This CDR3 region has 15 residues. Germline CDR1 and CDR2: SGHNT and YENEEA. Trimming removed 8 bases from V and 0 bases from J, with 13 bases in between. In DNA, the CDR3 is TGTGCCAGCTCTGGACAGATCGCGAACACCGGGGAGCTGTTTTTT. It is translated as CASSGQIANTGELFF.

The CDR3 sequence: CAISESLTANTEAFF. CDR3 DNA: TGTGCCATCAGTGAGAGTTTGACAGCGAACACTGAAGCTTTCTTT. The rearrangement uses TRBV10-3 and TRBJ1-1, with D perhaps TRBD1 (5 bases). Trimming took off 2 bases at V and 1 base at J, with 11 bases between the two ends. Germline V gene lookup returns CDR1 ENHRY and CDR2 SYGVKD. The CDR3 totals 15 residues.

This clonotype was detected a few times. The chain employs TRBV29-1 and TRBJ2-7; the D is unclear. V was clipped by 3 bases and J by 3 bases, with 18 bases between them. The CDR3 spans 15 residues. CDR1 and CDR2 from the germline V gene are SQVTM and ANQGSEA. CDR3 nucleotides: TGCAGCGTTGAGCGTCGCTCGGCGGAAGGCTACGAGCAGTACTTC. Its translation: CSVERRSAEGYEQYF.

This rearrangement joins TRBV12-3 or TRBV12-4 to TRBJ2-7; a weak D match, TRBD1 (5 bases). The CDR3 spans 15 residues. The V gene lost 7 bases and the J gene lost 2 bases, with 18 bases spanning the gap. The CDR3 DNA sequence: TGTGCCAGCACCGCCTACACAGGTTCTACCTACGAGCAGTACTTC. Translating gives CASTAYTGSTYEQYF.

V is TRBV5-6 and J is TRBJ1-1; TRBD1 aligns across 8 bases. The CDR3 consists of 16 residues. Per germline, CDR1 SGHDT and CDR2 YYEEEE. The V segment lost 1 base and the J segment 5 bases; nucleotides outside the gene matches: 10. The CDR3 loop reads CASSLIPRTGKTEAFF. CDR3 sequence (DNA): TGTGCCAGCAGCTTGATCCCCCGGACAGGGAAAACTGAAGCTTTCTTT.

This clonotype came up a few times. At one boundary the junction diverges from the germline segment, which might be a read error. The genes are TRBV18 and TRBJ1-2, with a tentative D call TRBD1 (5 bases). The germline V gene has CDR1 KGHSH and CDR2 LQKENI. This CDR3 is 14 amino acids long. CDR3 in amino acids: CASSSSGRNNGYTF. DNA of the CDR3: TGTGCCAGCTCATCCTCGGGACGTAACAATGGCTACACCTTC.

The rearrangement joins TRBV30 to TRBJ2-7; possibly TRBD1 for D (5 bases). Trimming removed 5 bases at V and 2 bases at J, with 7 bases between. The CDR3 has 11 residues. Germline assignment: CDR1 GTSNPN and CDR2 SVGIG (reference sequence). Here the CDR3 DNA reads TGTGCCTGGGACAGAACCTACGAGCAGTACTTC. The encoded protein is CAWDRTYEQYF.